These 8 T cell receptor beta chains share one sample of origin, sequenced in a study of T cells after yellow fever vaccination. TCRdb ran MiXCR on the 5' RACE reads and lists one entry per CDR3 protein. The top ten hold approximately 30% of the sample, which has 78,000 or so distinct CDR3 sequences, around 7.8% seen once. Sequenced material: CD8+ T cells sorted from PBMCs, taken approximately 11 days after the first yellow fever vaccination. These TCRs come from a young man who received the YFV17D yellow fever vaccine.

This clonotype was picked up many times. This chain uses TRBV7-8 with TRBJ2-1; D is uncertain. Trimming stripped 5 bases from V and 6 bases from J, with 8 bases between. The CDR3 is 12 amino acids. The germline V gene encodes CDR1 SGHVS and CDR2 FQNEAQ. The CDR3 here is CASSVVANEQFF. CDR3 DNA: TGTGCCAGCAGCGTTGTGGCCAATGAGCAGTTCTTC.

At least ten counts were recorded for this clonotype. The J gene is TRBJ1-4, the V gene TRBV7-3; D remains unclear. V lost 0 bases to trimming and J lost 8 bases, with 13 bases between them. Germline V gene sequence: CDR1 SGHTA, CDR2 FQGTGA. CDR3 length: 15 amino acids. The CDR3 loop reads CASSLTAGLGEKLFF. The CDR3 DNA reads TGTGCCAGCAGCTTAACAGCGGGGTTGGGGGAAAAACTGTTTTTT.

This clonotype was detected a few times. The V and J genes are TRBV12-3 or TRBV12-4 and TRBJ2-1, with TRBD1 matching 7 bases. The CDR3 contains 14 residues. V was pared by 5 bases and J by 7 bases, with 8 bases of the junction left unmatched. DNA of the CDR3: TGTGCCAGCAGTCCTTCCGAGACAGGGAATGAGCAGTTCTTC. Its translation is CASSPSETGNEQFF.

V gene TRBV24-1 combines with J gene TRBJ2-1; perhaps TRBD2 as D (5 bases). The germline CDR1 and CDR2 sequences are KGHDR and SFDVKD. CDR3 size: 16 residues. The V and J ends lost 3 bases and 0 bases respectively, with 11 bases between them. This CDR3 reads CATSDASGSSYNEQFF. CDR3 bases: TGTGCCACCAGTGATGCAAGCGGAAGCTCCTACAATGAGCAGTTCTTC.

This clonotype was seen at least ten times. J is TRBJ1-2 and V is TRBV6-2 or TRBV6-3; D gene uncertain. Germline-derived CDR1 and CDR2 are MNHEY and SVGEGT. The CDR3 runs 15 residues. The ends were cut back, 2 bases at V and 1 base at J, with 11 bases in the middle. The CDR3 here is CASSYGLLDNYGYTF. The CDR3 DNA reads TGTGCCAGCAGTTACGGCCTCCTGGATAACTATGGCTACACCTTC.

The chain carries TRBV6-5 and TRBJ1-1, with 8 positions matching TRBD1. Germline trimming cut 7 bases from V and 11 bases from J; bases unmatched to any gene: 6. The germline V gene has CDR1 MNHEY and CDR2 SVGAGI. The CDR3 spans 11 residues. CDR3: CASIQGAEAFF. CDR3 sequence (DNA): TGTGCCAGCATTCAGGGGGCGGAGGCTTTCTTT.

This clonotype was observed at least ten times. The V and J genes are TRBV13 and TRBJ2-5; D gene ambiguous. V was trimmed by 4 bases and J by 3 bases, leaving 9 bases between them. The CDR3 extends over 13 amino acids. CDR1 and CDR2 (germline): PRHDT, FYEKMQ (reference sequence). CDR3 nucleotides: TGTGCCAGCAGCTCTCCTTCAAAAGAGACCCAGTACTTC. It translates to CASSSPSKETQYF.

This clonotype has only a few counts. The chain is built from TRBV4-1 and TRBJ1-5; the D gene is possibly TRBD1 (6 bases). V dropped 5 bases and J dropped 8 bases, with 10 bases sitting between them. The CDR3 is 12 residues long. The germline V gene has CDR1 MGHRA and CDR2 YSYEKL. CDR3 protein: CASSNRDKPQHF. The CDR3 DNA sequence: TGCGCCAGCAGCAACCGGGACAAGCCCCAGCATTTT.